Listed here are 13 T cell receptor beta chains from one sample, sequenced in a study of blood T cell repertoires in COVID-19. Measured with immunoSEQ multiplex PCR; TCRdb has only the in-frame clones, and not every one. The table includes approximately 210,000 clones, just over 90% detected once. The sample taken for sequencing was peripheral blood. These receptors were taken from a man aged 25-45 years with acute or convalescent COVID-19.

This clone was counted once. V usage is TRBV28 and J usage is TRBJ1-5; D remains unclear. Trimming took off 6 bases at V and 11 bases at J, with 23 bases between the two ends. The germline CDR1 and CDR2 sequences are MDHEN and SYDVKM. This CDR3 is built from 15 residues. The CDR3 here is CASRLGGPITKAQHF. The CDR3 DNA follows: TGTGCCAGCAGATTAGGCGGGCCGATAACGAAGGCCCAGCATTTT.

The DNA of the CDR3 is TGTGCCAGCCGGGGACAGGGAAGGGAACAGCCCCAGCATTTT. Amino acid sequence: CASRGQGREQPQHF. V usage is TRBV28 and J usage is TRBJ1-5; 9 bases line up with TRBD1. This CDR3 has 14 amino acids. CDR1 is MDHEN, CDR2 SYDVKM, per germline. V was pared by 8 bases and J by 7 bases, with 9 bases of the junction left unmatched.

The rearrangement uses TRBV19 and TRBJ2-5, with a weak D call TRBD2 (5 bases). The CDR3 runs 13 residues. The germline gives CDR1 LNHDA, CDR2 SQIVND (reference sequence). V shed 1 base and J shed 4 bases, with 7 bases lying between them. The CDR3 region has the DNA TGTGCCAGTAGTATAGGGCTAGCAGAGACCCAGTACTTC. Protein: CASSIGLAETQYF.

In its sample, this clone was seen once. In this CDR3 the conserved last residue, phenylalanine or tryptophan, is missing, so a read error is likely. The rearrangement uses TRBV10-3 and TRBJ2-7, with D perhaps matching TRBD1 (6 bases). V lost 5 bases to trimming and J lost 3 bases, with 11 bases between them. This CDR3 region has 13 residues. Germline CDR1 reads ENHRY; CDR2 reads SYGVKD. Here the CDR3 reads CAISSDRNYEQYL. The DNA for the CDR3 is TGTGCCATCAGTAGCGACAGGAACTACGAGCAGTACCTC.

The gene calls are TRBV29-1 and TRBJ1-4; 7 nucleotides agree with TRBD1. Losses at the gene ends were 0 bases for V and 7 bases for J; bases not matched to a gene: 11. CDR3 length: 16 residues. Germline-derived CDR1 and CDR2 are SQVTM and ANQGSEA. The CDR3 region has the DNA TGCAGCGTTGAAGAACATACAGGGGTTAAGGGTGAAAAACTGTTTTTT. The encoded protein is CSVEEHTGVKGEKLFF.

The rearrangement links TRBV7-6 to TRBJ2-1; 10 bases are a match to TRBD1. Germline CDR1 is SGHVS and CDR2 is FNYEAQ. This CDR3 region has 19 residues. V gave up 3 bases and J gave up 2 bases; unmatched junction bases: 13. CDR3 sequence reads: CASSFRDRGVVGTYNEQFF. The CDR3 bases are TGTGCCAGCAGCTTTAGGGACAGGGGCGTCGTAGGGACCTACAATGAGCAGTTCTTC.

This clone occurred once. This chain joins TRBV9 and TRBJ2-2, with D perhaps matching TRBD2 (6 bases). Trimming left V 4 bases short and J 4 bases short, with 11 bases between. This CDR3 is 14 amino acids long. Per the germline V gene, CDR1 is SGDLS and CDR2 is YYNGEE. DNA of the CDR3: TGTGCCAGCAGCACCTCTAGCGCCACCGGGGAGCTGTTTTTT. It encodes CASSTSSATGELFF.

The chain links TRBV15 to TRBJ1-3; D not resolved. Per the germline V gene, CDR1 is LNHNV and CDR2 is YYDKDF (reference sequence). Trimming pared 5 bases from V and 0 bases from J, leaving 8 bases between. The CDR3 runs to 14 residues. CDR3: CATSVHTSGNTIYF. The CDR3 DNA reads as TGTGCCACCAGCGTACATACCTCTGGAAACACCATATATTTT.

CDR3 residues: CASSQGSSWANVLTF. Written as DNA, the CDR3 is TGTGCCAGCAGCCAAGGGTCGAGCTGGGCCAACGTCCTGACTTTC. The V and J genes are TRBV14 and TRBJ2-6, with D unresolved. In germline, CDR1 is SGHDN, CDR2 FVKESK. Trimming stripped 1 base from V and 5 bases from J, with 9 bases between. The CDR3 has 15 amino acids.

This chain connects TRBV2 to TRBJ1-3; no firm D call. The length of the CDR3 is 14 residues. Trimming left V 4 bases short and J 4 bases short, with 11 bases between. Germline V gives CDR1 SNHLY, CDR2 FYNNEI. DNA for the CDR3: TGTGCCAGCAGTGGCGGAGGACGAGGAAACACCATATATTTT. Amino acid sequence: CASSGGGRGNTIYF.

The chain has TRBV7-8 and TRBJ2-7, with 10 bases lining up with TRBD1. The CDR3 has 15 amino acids. J gave up 4 bases and V 2 bases, and 5 bases lay outside the gene matches. The germline V gene has CDR1 SGHVS and CDR2 FQNEAQ. CDR3 coding DNA: TGTGCCAGCAGCTTACCGGGACAGGGGTTATACGAGCAGTACTTC. Protein: CASSLPGQGLYEQYF.

The chain uses TRBV16 and TRBJ2-5, with unresolved D. The germline CDR1 and CDR2 sequences are KGHSY and FQNENV. V dropped 9 bases and J dropped 6 bases, with 11 bases sitting between them. The CDR3 covers 11 residues. CDR3 in amino acids: CARPRSKTQYF. The CDR3 region has the DNA TGTGCCAGACCCCGCAGTAAGACCCAGTACTTC.

This sequence joins TRBV5-1 and TRBJ2-7; D remains unclear. CDR1 and CDR2 from the germline V gene are SGHRS and YFSETQ. Trimming pared 4 bases from V and 7 bases from J, leaving 18 bases between. CDR3 length equals 14 residues. Written as DNA, the CDR3 is TGCGCCAGCAGCCACCCCACGAGGTTGGGTGAGCAGTACTTC. Encoded protein: CASSHPTRLGEQYF.